Listed here are 15 T cell receptor beta chains from one sample, sequenced in a study of shared clonotypes between healthy human individuals. Clones were sequenced by immunoSEQ multiplex PCR, and TCRdb holds only the in-frame ones, with some missing. This sample has about 1 million clones, with around 76% found just once. The sequencing sample was made of memory CD4+ T cells sorted from blood. Regarding subset: CD45RA-negative fraction. Receptor source: a man aged 18 to 30 in good health.

The chain joins TRBV9 to TRBJ1-2, with 9 bases matching TRBD1. The germline V gene encodes CDR1 SGDLS and CDR2 YYNGEE. Losses at the gene ends were 7 bases for V and 4 bases for J; bases not matched to a gene: 14. The CDR3 is 16 amino acids. The CDR3 DNA reads as TGTGCCAGCGGATGGCCGGGACAGGGCTTGAGCTATGGCTACACCTTC. This translates into CASGWPGQGLSYGYTF.

The chain joins TRBV2 to TRBJ1-4; 9 bases align to TRBD1. CDR1 and CDR2 (germline): SNHLY, FYNNEI. V shed 6 bases, J shed 2 bases, and the junction held 1 base outside the gene matches. This CDR3 comprises 14 residues. Here the CDR3 DNA reads TGTGCCAGCAGACAGGGGGCCACTAATGAAAAACTGTTTTTT. This codes for CASRQGATNEKLFF.

J is TRBJ1-1 and V is TRBV19; tentative D call: TRBD1 (6 bases). Germline CDR1 LNHDA, CDR2 SQIVND (reference sequence). CDR3 length equals 15 residues. V was cut by 1 base and J by 1 base, with 10 bases left in between. The CDR3 DNA reads as TGTGCCAGTAGTATAGTAAACAGGGCGAACACTGAAGCTTTCTTT. Translation gives CASSIVNRANTEAFF.

V usage is TRBV6-1 and J usage is TRBJ1-5; no definite D call. CDR3 length: 16 residues. Between the trimmed V and J ends, which lost 1 base and 0 bases, there was a span of 10 bases. CDR1 is MNHNS, CDR2 SASEGT, per germline. This CDR3 reads CASSEVHSFSNQPQHF. In DNA form, the CDR3 reads TGTGCCAGCAGTGAAGTCCATTCCTTTAGCAATCAGCCCCAGCATTTT.

The chain recombines TRBV7-2 with TRBJ2-1; TRBD2 aligns across 7 bases. The CDR3 runs to 15 residues. V lost 5 bases to trimming and J lost 7 bases; unmatched junction nucleotides: 11. Germline lookup yields CDR1 SGHTA and CDR2 FQGNSA. In DNA form, the CDR3 reads TGTGCCAGCAGCCCCCCTCGGGGGGTCAGGAATGAGCAGTTCTTC. Residues: CASSPPRGVRNEQFF.

This chain connects TRBV5-5 to TRBJ2-2, with 10 bases fitting TRBD1. Germline CDR1 SGHKS, CDR2 YYEKEE (reference sequence). The CDR3 spans 16 residues. Germline trimming cut 4 bases from V and 4 bases from J; bases unmatched to any gene: 7. The CDR3 nucleotides are TGTGCCAGCAGCAAACGACAGGGGGCGGGCACCGGGGAGCTGTTTTTT. This gives the protein CASSKRQGAGTGELFF.

The rearrangement joins TRBV9 to TRBJ2-2; D perhaps matches TRBD1 (6 bases). Germline CDR1 SGDLS, CDR2 YYNGEE. This CDR3 is built from 14 residues. V gave up 3 bases and J gave up 7 bases, with 13 bases separating them. CDR3 sequence (DNA): TGTGCCAGCAGCGCTGGACAGAGCGGCGGGGAGCTGTTTTTT. This sequence encodes CASSAGQSGGELFF. The full variable domain, its missing parts supplied by reference TRBV9 and TRBJ2-2, is DSGVTQTPKHLITATGQRVTLRCSPRSGDLSVYWYQQSLDQGLQFLIQYYNGEERAKGNILERFSAQQFPDLHSELNLSSLELGDSALYFCASSAGQSGGELFFGEGSRLTVL.

V is TRBV5-4 and J is TRBJ2-3, with TRBD2 matching over 8 bases. Germline CDR1 reads SGHNT; CDR2 reads YYREEE (reference sequence). The V gene end was trimmed by 0 bases and the J gene end by 0 bases; junction bases not matched to a gene: 9. The CDR3 runs 18 residues. Written as DNA, the CDR3 is TGTGCCAGCAGCTTGGCCCGGATTGCGGGGGGTAGCACAGATACGCAGTATTTT. It encodes CASSLARIAGGSTDTQYF.

The rearrangement uses TRBV5-1 and TRBJ2-3; D perhaps matches TRBD1 (6 bases). Trimming pared 0 bases from V and 2 bases from J, leaving 10 bases between. The germline gives CDR1 SGHRS, CDR2 YFSETQ. The CDR3 runs 15 residues. The CDR3 DNA sequence: TGCGCCAGCAGCTTGGATGGGGGCCCCACAGATACGCAGTATTTT. Translating gives CASSLDGGPTDTQYF. Supplemented by reference TRBV5-1 and TRBJ2-3, the full variable domain reads KAGVTQTPRYLIKTRGQQVTLSCSPISGHRSVSWYQQTPGQGLQFLFEYFSETQRNKGNFPGRFSGRQFSNSRSEMNVSTLELGDSALYLCASSLDGGPTDTQYFGPGTRLTVL.

The chain joins TRBV4-1 to TRBJ2-7; 7 bases fit TRBD1. The junction had 5 bases not matched to a gene; V was cut back by 3 bases and J by 0 bases. Germline assignment: CDR1 MGHRA and CDR2 YSYEKL. This CDR3 has 15 residues. The CDR3 loop reads CASSQQQGSSYEQYF. In nucleotides, the CDR3 is TGCGCCAGCAGCCAGCAACAGGGGAGCTCCTACGAGCAGTACTTC.

The sample holds many counts of this clone. J is TRBJ1-3 and V is TRBV7-8; 7 bases align to TRBD1. The CDR3 is 14 amino acids. Trimming took 5 bases from V and 0 from J; bases not matched to a gene: 1. CDR1 is SGHVS, CDR2 FQNEAQ, per germline. The CDR3 DNA sequence: TGTGCCAGCAGCAGACAGGGCTCTGGAAACACCATATATTTT. Encoded protein: CASSRQGSGNTIYF.

Turning to this clone: This may be a read error: a much more frequent sequence differs by one nucleotide. The V call is TRBV7-8, the J call TRBJ1-3; possible D gene TRBD1, 6 bases. Germline V gene sequence: CDR1 SGHVS, CDR2 FQNEAQ. Trimming stripped 1 base from V and 0 bases from J, with 7 bases between. The CDR3 extends over 15 amino acids. The CDR3 DNA reads TGTGCCAGCAGCTTAGGGACAGTCTCTGGAAACACCATATATTTT. Amino acid sequence: CASSLGTVSGNTIYF.

The chain links TRBV6-1 to TRBJ2-1; D is possibly TRBD2 (7 bases). Germline values: CDR1 MNHNS, CDR2 SASEGT. V dropped 1 base and J dropped 15 bases, with 13 bases sitting between them. This CDR3 contains 12 residues. This CDR3 reads CASSEGWGGLFF. DNA for the CDR3: TGTGCCAGCAGTGAAGGGTGGGGGGGCCTGTTCTTC.

V and J are TRBV5-6 and TRBJ1-2; D ambiguous. Germline V gene lookup returns CDR1 SGHDT and CDR2 YYEEEE. With 4 bases removed from V and 11 bases from J, the gap between germline ends came to 18 bases. The CDR3 totals 13 residues. This CDR3 is CASSGPGNPVYTF. As DNA, the CDR3 is TGTGCCAGCAGCGGACCAGGTAACCCAGTTTACACCTTC.

A remark on this clone: This CDR3 is also generated by other DNA sequences in the sample. CDR3 sequence reads: CASSLAGNYGYTF. The CDR3 bases are TGTGCCAGCAGTTTAGCGGGGAACTATGGCTACACCTTC. This chain connects TRBV27 to TRBJ1-2; D is ambiguous. CDR3 size: 13 residues. V was clipped by 2 bases and J by 2 bases, with 6 bases between them. Germline V lookup: CDR1 MNHEY, CDR2 SMNVEV (reference sequence).